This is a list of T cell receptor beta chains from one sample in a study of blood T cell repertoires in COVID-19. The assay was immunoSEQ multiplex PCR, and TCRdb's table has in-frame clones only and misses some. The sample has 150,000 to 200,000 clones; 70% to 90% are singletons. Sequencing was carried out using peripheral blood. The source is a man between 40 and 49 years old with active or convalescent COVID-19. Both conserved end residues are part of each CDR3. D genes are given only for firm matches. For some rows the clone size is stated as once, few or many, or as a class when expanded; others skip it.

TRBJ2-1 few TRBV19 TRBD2 CASSISASGRGEQFF TGTGCCAGTAGTATATCGGCTAGCGGGAGAGGTGAGCAGTTCTTC
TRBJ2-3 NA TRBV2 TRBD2 CASSPGTSGRAADTQYF TGTGCCAGCAGCCCGGGGACTAGCGGGAGGGCGGCAGATACGCAGTATTTT
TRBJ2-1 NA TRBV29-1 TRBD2 CSVEGGLAGVNEQFF TGCAGCGTTGAGGGCGGACTAGCGGGAGTGAATGAGCAGTTCTTC
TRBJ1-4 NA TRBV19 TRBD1 CASSMGDRVNEKLFF TGTGCCAGTAGTATGGGAGACAGGGTAAACGAAAAACTGTTTTTT
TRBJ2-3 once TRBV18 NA CASSPSMGTDTQYF TGTGCCAGCTCACCCTCTATGGGCACAGATACGCAGTATTTT
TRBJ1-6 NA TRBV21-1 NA CASSKGQVVYNSPLHF TGTGCCAGCAGCAAGGGACAGGTGGTCTATAATTCACCCCTCCACTTT
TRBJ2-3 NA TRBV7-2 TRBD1 CASSLRDRGPDTQYF TGTGCCAGCAGCCTCCGGGACAGGGGGCCCGATACGCAGTATTTT
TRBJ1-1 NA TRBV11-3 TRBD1 CASSLDAWTGNTEAFF TGTGCCAGCAGCTTAGATGCATGGACAGGGAACACTGAAGCTTTCTTT
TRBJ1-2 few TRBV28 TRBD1 CASSVPGQHSGYTF TGTGCCAGCAGTGTCCCGGGACAGCACTCCGGCTACACCTTC
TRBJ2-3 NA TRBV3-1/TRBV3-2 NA CASSPRSGHGTQYF TGTGCCAGCAGCCCCCGATCGGGTCACGGTACGCAGTATTTT
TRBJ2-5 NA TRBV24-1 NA CATSEPSAKGGETQYF TGTGCCACCAGTGAGCCCTCGGCAAAGGGAGGCGAGACCCAGTACTTC
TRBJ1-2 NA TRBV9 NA CASSKGGLGYTF TGTGCCAGCAGTAAAGGAGGATTGGGCTACACCTTC
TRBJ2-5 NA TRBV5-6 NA CASSPKWARETQYF TGTGCCAGCAGCCCGAAGTGGGCCCGAGAGACCCAGTACTTC
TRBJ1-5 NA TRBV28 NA CASSPPSGSQPQHF TGTGCCAGCAGTCCCCCGAGTGGTTCTCAGCCCCAGCATTTT
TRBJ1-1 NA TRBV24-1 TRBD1 CATSERTGALSEAFF TGTGCCACCAGTGAGAGGACAGGGGCTTTGTCTGAAGCTTTCTTT
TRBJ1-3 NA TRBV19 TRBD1 CASSIAPGGSGNTIYF TGTGCCAGTAGTATAGCTCCAGGGGGGTCTGGAAACACCATATATTTT
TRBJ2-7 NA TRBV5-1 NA CASRSGNLDEQYF TGCGCCAGCAGATCGGGGAACTTGGACGAGCAGTACTTC
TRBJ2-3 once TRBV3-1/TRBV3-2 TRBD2 CASSQAGLAGGVSTDTQYF TGTGCCAGCAGCCAAGCGGGTCTAGCGGGGGGCGTTAGCACAGATACGCAGTATTTT
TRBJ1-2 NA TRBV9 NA CASSGPPGDGYTF TGTGCCAGCAGCGGACCCCCAGGGGATGGCTACACCTTC
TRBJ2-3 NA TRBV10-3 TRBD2 CAISKGSSGSTDTQYF TGTGCCATCAGCAAGGGATCTAGCGGTAGCACAGATACGCAGTATTTT
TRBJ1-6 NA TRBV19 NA CASSRDSASSYNSPLHF TGTGCCAGTAGTCGGGACTCTGCCAGCTCCTATAATTCACCCCTCCACTTT
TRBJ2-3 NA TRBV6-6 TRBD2 CASSPLAGAFDTQYF TGTGCCAGCAGCCCACTAGCGGGGGCGTTCGATACGCAGTATTTT
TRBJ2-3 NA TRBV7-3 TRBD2 CASSLGGAGGADTQYF TGTGCCAGCAGCTTAGGTGGAGCGGGGGGTGCAGATACGCAGTATTTT
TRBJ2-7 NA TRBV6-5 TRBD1 CASSYSGTGGYEQYF TGTGCCAGCAGTTACTCCGGGACAGGGGGCTACGAGCAGTACTTC